The present entry profiles one T cell receptor beta chain with its context. The clone's antigen remains unknown. No much larger clonotype is one base removed from it; base qualities were not supplied. Patients with autoimmune disease history or receiving systemic immunosuppression were excluded from the trial. Peripheral blood for TCR sequencing was collected from all dose cohorts at baseline, on cycle 4 day 1, and on cycle 7 day 1. Samples were obtained from an open-label, multicenter, first-in-human phase I dose-escalation trial of ivuxolimab. Adults with locally advanced or metastatic head and neck squamous cell, hepatocellular, melanoma or renal cell carcinoma were enrolled in the trial. CD4+ and CD8+ T cells were sorted separately from peripheral blood before TCR sequencing. From its cysteine to its phenylalanine, the CDR3 spans 17 amino acids. Here the CDR3 DNA is all that survives: 51 bases in frame from base 1. CDR1 and CDR2 are read off the germline V gene as SGHAT and FQNNGV. The V end gives up 3 bases and the J end 0 bases, leaving 4 bases in the junction not matched to a gene.

The data belong to a study of OX40 agonist ivuxolimab in advanced cancers. At the level of the whole study: Ivuxolimab, which targeted the costimulatory receptor OX40 (CD134), was an agonistic, fully human IgG2 monoclonal antibody. Intravenous ivuxolimab was administered to patients every 2 weeks at six dose levels: 0.01, 0.1, 0.3, 1.5, 3 and 10 mg/kg. Of the roughly 51 patients in dose escalation, about 20 had hepatocellular carcinoma, some 15 had melanoma, 9 had renal cell carcinoma and 9 had head and neck cancer. In the dose-escalation cohort, 75% to 85% of patients were male, and the mean age was roughly 60 years with a range of roughly 23 to 90. Prior anti-PD-1, anti-PD-L1 or anti-CTLA-4 therapy was permitted, and approximately 40% of dose-escalation patients had received checkpoint inhibitors. Three dose-escalation patients achieved partial responses, one with hepatocellular carcinoma and two with cutaneous melanoma. The point of sequencing TCRbeta in the periphery was to test whether ivuxolimab changed TCR sequence diversity and drove clonal T-cell expansion. The paper covers the monotherapy dose-escalation part of the phase I ivuxolimab trial, which included N of about 50 patients.

For sequencing of the TCRbeta CDR3 region, genomic DNA was extracted from the sorted cells. The immunoSEQ Assay was used for sequencing of TCRbeta CDR3 regions. This is the immuneACCESS table as TCRdb keeps it, with only in-frame sequences that have V and J called. A part of the clones is gone; compared with another copy, unresolved V genes explain less than half, and the rest is unexplained. Present in this sample are 78,000 or so clones, 80% to 95% of which were seen just once. 8.5% to 10% of the sample comes from the top ten. General study outcomes and caveats: Which antigens the clonally expanded peripheral T cells were specific for was not determined. In the 0.1-3.0 mg/kg groups, partial responders were among the patients with the lowest normalized peripheral clonal expansion, particularly in CD8+ T cells. Low levels of normalized T-cell clonal expansion were also seen in some nonresponding patients. After ivuxolimab, CD8+ T cells had more expanded clones than CD4+ T cells on average. At doses from 0.1 to 3.0 mg/kg, clonal expansion was seen in both CD4+ and CD8+ blood T cells between baseline and week 6.

This material consisted of CD4+ or CD8+ T cells sorted from blood, taken in a trial of the OX40 agonist ivuxolimab. The chain is assembled from TRBV11-2 and TRBJ2-5; 13 middle bases align to TRBD2. This receptor was identified in an adult with an advanced solid tumor such as melanoma, head and neck, liver or kidney cancer. The nucleotides are TGTGCCAGCAGCTTCGGACTAGCGGGGGCCCACCAAGAGACCCAGTACTTC. It is translated as CASSFGLAGAHQETQYF.